Listed here is a single TCR beta chain. Its target is unknown. The sample comes from a study of T cells after posttransplantation cyclophosphamide. Notes on the study in general: Skin or GI-infiltrating T cells shared few TRB sequences with blood.

CDR3 length: 16 residues. From germline, CDR1 is LGHNA and CDR2 YNFKEQ. Between the trimmed V and J ends, which lost 1 base and 7 bases, there was a span of 20 bases. The repertoire was sequenced with immunoSEQ multiplex PCR; TCRdb's copy has only in-frame clones and lacks some. The data contain around 50,000 clones, around 94% of them singletons. The chain links TRBV4-2 to TRBJ2-7; the D gene is possibly TRBD2 (5 bases). The sequence came from a woman between 45 and 65 years old in good health and a related stem cell transplant donor. The material sequenced was PBMCs. DNA of the CDR3: TGTGCCAGCAGCCAAGCTGGGGTGGGAGACCTAAGGGAGCAGTACTTC. Its translation: CASSQAGVGDLREQYF.